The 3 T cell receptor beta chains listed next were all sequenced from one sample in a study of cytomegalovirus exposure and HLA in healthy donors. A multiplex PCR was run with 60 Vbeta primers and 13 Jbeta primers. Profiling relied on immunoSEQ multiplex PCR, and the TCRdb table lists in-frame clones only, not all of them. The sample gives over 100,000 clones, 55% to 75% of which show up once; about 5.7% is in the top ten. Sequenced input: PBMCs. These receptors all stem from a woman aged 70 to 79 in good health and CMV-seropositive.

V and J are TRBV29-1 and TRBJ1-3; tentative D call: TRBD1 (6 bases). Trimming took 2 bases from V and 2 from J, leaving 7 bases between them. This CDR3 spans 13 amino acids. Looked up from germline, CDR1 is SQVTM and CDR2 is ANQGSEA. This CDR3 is CSVEQGTGNTIYF. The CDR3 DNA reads TGCAGCGTTGAACAGGGGACTGGAAACACCATATATTTT. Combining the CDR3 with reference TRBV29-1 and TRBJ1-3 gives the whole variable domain SAVISQKPSRDICQRGTSLTIQCQVDSQVTMMFWYRQQPGQSLTLIATANQGSEATYESGFVIDKFPISRPNLTFSTLTVSNMSPEDSSIYLCSVEQGTGNTIYFGEGSWLTVV.

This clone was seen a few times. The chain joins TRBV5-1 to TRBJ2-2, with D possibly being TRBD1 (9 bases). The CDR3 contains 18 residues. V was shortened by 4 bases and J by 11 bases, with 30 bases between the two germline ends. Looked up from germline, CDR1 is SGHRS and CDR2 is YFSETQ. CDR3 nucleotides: TGCGCCAGCAGCCCCGGACAGGGGCTAGCGGGTTTTGAGGGTGAGCTGTTTTTT. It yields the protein CASSPGQGLAGFEGELFF.

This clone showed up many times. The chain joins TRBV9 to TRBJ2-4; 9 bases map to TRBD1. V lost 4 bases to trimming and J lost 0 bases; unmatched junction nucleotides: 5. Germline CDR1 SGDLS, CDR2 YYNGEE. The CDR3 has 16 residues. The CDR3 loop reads CASSPGTGIAKNIQYF. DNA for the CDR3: TGTGCCAGCAGCCCCGGGACAGGGATAGCCAAAAACATTCAGTACTTC. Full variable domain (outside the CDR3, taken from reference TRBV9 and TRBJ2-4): DSGVTQTPKHLITATGQRVTLRCSPRSGDLSVYWYQQSLDQGLQFLIQYYNGEERAKGNILERFSAQQFPDLHSELNLSSLELGDSALYFCASSPGTGIAKNIQYFGAGTRLSVL.